Below are 28 T cell receptor beta chains sequenced from a single sample in a study of monozygotic twins with cystic fibrosis. TCRdb keeps only in-frame clones here, not all; method: immunoSEQ multiplex PCR. This sample yields approximately 28,000 clones, of which 70% to 90% are seen a single time; 0.88% belongs to the top ten. Source material: blood. The receptors shown here come from a girl aged 2-10 years with cystic fibrosis.

The rearrangement links TRBV30 to TRBJ2-3; TRBD2 is a possible D gene (5 bases). With 0 bases removed from V and 0 bases from J, the gap between germline ends came to 7 bases. Per germline, CDR1 GTSNPN and CDR2 SVGIG (reference sequence). The CDR3 has 14 amino acids. CDR3 loop: CAWSVGGSTDTQYF. CDR3 in DNA: TGTGCCTGGAGTGTAGGAGGTAGCACAGATACGCAGTATTTT.

The chain combines TRBV2 with TRBJ2-7; D is undetermined. Trimming took off 3 bases at V and 0 bases at J, with 21 bases between the two ends. CDR3 length: 18 residues. CDR1 SNHLY and CDR2 FYNNEI come from the germline V gene. DNA of the CDR3: TGTGCCAGCAGTGATTCCGAGGCTCGACTTTCCAGCTCCTACGAGCAGTACTTC. It is translated as CASSDSEARLSSSYEQYF.

This clone appeared once. This chain uses TRBV27 with TRBJ2-7, with 13 bases matching TRBD2. The CDR3 consists of 22 residues. From germline, CDR1 is MNHEY and CDR2 SMNVEV (reference sequence). The J segment lost 4 bases and the V segment lost 6 bases, leaving 27 bases of the junction unmatched. CDR3 sequence (DNA): TGTGCCAGCAGATCCACCACCCCACCGGGACTAGCGGGAAAAAATGGGTTGTACGAGCAGTACTTC. It specifies CASRSTTPPGLAGKNGLYEQYF.

The rearrangement links TRBV30 to TRBJ2-1; D unclear. CDR3 size: 16 residues. Germline V gene lookup returns CDR1 GTSNPN and CDR2 SVGIG (reference sequence). Trimming took 3 bases from V and 3 from J, leaving 18 bases between them. CDR3 DNA sequence: TGTGCCTGGAGAGGTCCCCATTTGGATAGCTACAATGAGCAGTTCTTC. It encodes CAWRGPHLDSYNEQFF.

The J gene is TRBJ1-2, the V gene TRBV6-6; D is uncertain. The V end lost 5 bases, the J end lost 7 bases, and 20 bases lay between the germline ends. This CDR3 has 15 residues. CDR1 and CDR2 (germline): MNHNY, SVGAGI (reference sequence). DNA of the CDR3: TGTGCCAGCAGTAGCGCGTTGGGGTATGAGAGTGGCTACACCTTC. Translation: CASSSALGYESGYTF.

The chain links TRBV5-1 to TRBJ2-7; D gene unclear. The CDR3 length is 12 residues. The V and J ends lost 4 bases and 1 base respectively, with 6 bases between them. The germline V gene has CDR1 SGHRS and CDR2 YFSETQ. CDR3 in DNA: TGCGCCAGCAGCGCACAATCCTACGAGCAGTACTTC. Protein sequence: CASSAQSYEQYF. Supplemented by reference TRBV5-1 and TRBJ2-7, the full variable domain reads KAGVTQTPRYLIKTRGQQVTLSCSPISGHRSVSWYQQTPGQGLQFLFEYFSETQRNKGNFPGRFSGRQFSNSRSEMNVSTLELGDSALYLCASSAQSYEQYFGPGTRLTVT.

The rearrangement joins TRBV7-9 to TRBJ2-1, with a possible D match to TRBD2 (6 bases). CDR3 length equals 17 residues. Germline V lookup: CDR1 SEHNR, CDR2 FQNEAQ (reference sequence). V dropped 5 bases and J dropped 1 base, with 18 bases sitting between them. CDR3 sequence: CASSGEEAALSYNEQFF. In DNA form, the CDR3 reads TGTGCCAGCAGCGGGGAGGAGGCGGCCTTATCCTACAATGAGCAGTTCTTC.

The chain links TRBV27 to TRBJ1-2; the D is unclear. Trimming left V 8 bases short and J 4 bases short, with 8 bases between. Germline-derived CDR1 and CDR2 are MNHEY and SMNVEV (reference sequence). There are 11 residues in the CDR3. The CDR3 DNA reads as TGTGCCAGCCTTGGCAGCTATGGCTACACCTTC. It translates to CASLGSYGYTF.

V usage is TRBV19 and J usage is TRBJ1-3, with a weak D call TRBD1 (5 bases). V was clipped by 6 bases and J by 1 base, with 10 bases between them. The CDR3 totals 14 residues. Germline V gives CDR1 LNHDA, CDR2 SQIVND (reference sequence). CDR3 DNA sequence: TGTGCCAGTAGCCTGACAGAGTCTGGAAACACCATATATTTT. This gives the protein CASSLTESGNTIYF.

In this sample, this clone turned up once. This chain uses TRBV7-6 with TRBJ2-5, with TRBD2 as a possible D gene (6 bases). Trimming cost V 6 bases and J 5 bases, with 19 bases left between them. The CDR3 has 15 residues. Germline V CDR1 and CDR2: SGHVS, FNYEAQ. The CDR3 is CASSLNPTGGETQYF. The CDR3 bases are TGTGCCAGCAGTCTAAATCCTACAGGAGGGGAGACCCAGTACTTC.

This chain links TRBV19 with TRBJ1-2; D possibly corresponds to TRBD1 (5 bases). Germline loops: CDR1 LNHDA, CDR2 SQIVND (reference sequence). This CDR3 comprises 15 residues. Deletions cut 3 bases from V and 2 bases from J, with 13 bases between. The DNA of the CDR3 is TGTGCCAGTAGTATCTTTCCAGGGTCCAACTATGGCTACACCTTC. Its translation is CASSIFPGSNYGYTF.

CDR3 loop: CASSPSGTGLNTEAFF. For the CDR3, the DNA is TGTGCCAGCAGCCCCTCCGGGACAGGGCTGAACACTGAAGCTTTCTTT. The chain employs TRBV9 and TRBJ1-1; 9 bases line up with TRBD1. The V gene's germline CDR1 is SGDLS and CDR2 YYNGEE. This CDR3 is built from 16 residues. The V gene end was trimmed by 4 bases and the J gene end by 0 bases; junction bases not matched to a gene: 7.

The rearrangement joins TRBV29-1 to TRBJ1-1; 7 bases align to TRBD1. Trimming took 6 bases from V and 7 from J; bases not matched to a gene: 8. This CDR3 spans 12 amino acids. Germline lookup yields CDR1 SQVTM and CDR2 ANQGSEA. The chain's CDR3 is CSVETGVIEAFF. The CDR3 coding sequence is TGCAGCGTCGAAACAGGGGTTATTGAAGCTTTCTTT.

The chain is built from TRBV27 and TRBJ1-3; TRBD1 matches at 7 bases. The CDR3 runs 15 residues. Trimming at V came to 5 bases and at J to 8 bases, leaving 12 bases not matched to a gene. Germline lookup yields CDR1 MNHEY and CDR2 SMNVEV (reference sequence). The CDR3 DNA reads TGTGCCAGCAGTCTTGCACCAACGGGACAGTACACCATATATTTT. Its protein product is CASSLAPTGQYTIYF.

The chain is built from TRBV6-1 and TRBJ2-1, with D perhaps matching TRBD2 (6 bases). Germline CDR1 reads MNHNS; CDR2 reads SASEGT. Trimming removed 2 bases from V and 0 bases from J, with 11 bases in between. The CDR3 consists of 16 residues. In DNA, the CDR3 is TGTGCCAGCAGTGAATTTTGGCGGGACTCCTACAATGAGCAGTTCTTC. Protein sequence: CASSEFWRDSYNEQFF.

V and J are TRBV9 and TRBJ2-3; 7 bases fit TRBD2. This CDR3 has 14 residues. Germline loops: CDR1 SGDLS, CDR2 YYNGEE. Unmatched junction bases numbered 5, after V lost 0 bases and J lost 7 bases. CDR3 protein: CASSVAGEGNTQYF. CDR3 DNA: TGTGCCAGCAGCGTAGCGGGGGAGGGGAATACGCAGTATTTT.

The V call is TRBV5-6, the J call TRBJ2-7; TRBD1 or TRBD2 may be the D gene (5 bases each). With 3 bases removed from V and 3 bases from J, the gap between germline ends came to 10 bases. CDR3 length: 13 residues. CDR1 and CDR2 from the germline V gene are SGHDT and YYEEEE. The CDR3 reads CASSWIGGYEQYF. CDR3 coding DNA: TGTGCCAGCAGCTGGATTGGGGGCTACGAGCAGTACTTC.

The chain uses TRBV7-9 and TRBJ2-7, with D possibly called TRBD1 or TRBD2 (6 bases each). Trimming removed 7 bases from V and 9 bases from J, with 16 bases in between. The CDR3 covers 12 residues. Germline loops: CDR1 SEHNR, CDR2 FQNEAQ (reference sequence). The CDR3 spells CASNGGGSGQYF. The CDR3 coding sequence is TGTGCCAGCAACGGAGGGGGATCGGGGCAGTACTTC.

The chain has TRBV10-1 and TRBJ2-7; TRBD2 agrees at 9 bases. After removal of 4 bases from V and 4 bases from J, the junction contained 8 bases not matched to a gene. The CDR3 sequence is 15 residues long. Per the germline V gene, CDR1 is WNHNN and CDR2 is SYGVQD (reference sequence). The DNA of the CDR3 is TGCGCCAGCAGTGGGGGATTAGCGGGGGAATACGAGCAGTACTTC. Translation gives CASSGGLAGEYEQYF.

The rearrangement joins TRBV14 to TRBJ1-2, with TRBD1 as a possible D gene (5 bases). V was trimmed by 2 bases and J by 5 bases, leaving 9 bases between them. The CDR3 runs 13 residues. Germline V lookup: CDR1 SGHDN, CDR2 FVKESK. The CDR3 DNA follows: TGTGCCAGCAGCCAAAGTGGGGGTTATGGCTACACCTTC. Its translation is CASSQSGGYGYTF.

The chain has TRBV5-1 and TRBJ2-3; 8 nucleotides match TRBD2. This CDR3 contains 15 residues. Germline values: CDR1 SGHRS, CDR2 YFSETQ. J was trimmed by 6 bases and V by 0 bases; bases with no gene match: 6. CDR3 DNA: TGCGCCAGCAGCTTGGACGGGAGGGCATTGGATACGCAGTATTTT. It is translated as CASSLDGRALDTQYF. Supplemented by reference TRBV5-1 and TRBJ2-3, the full variable domain reads KAGVTQTPRYLIKTRGQQVTLSCSPISGHRSVSWYQQTPGQGLQFLFEYFSETQRNKGNFPGRFSGRQFSNSRSEMNVSTLELGDSALYLCASSLDGRALDTQYFGPGTRLTVL.

The V gene is TRBV5-1, the J gene TRBJ2-7, with TRBD1 matching 11 bases. Germline values: CDR1 SGHRS, CDR2 YFSETQ. The CDR3 length is 15 residues. Losses at the gene ends were 4 bases for V and 3 bases for J; bases not matched to a gene: 6. The CDR3 bases are TGCGCCAGCAGCGCCCAGGGGACAGGGGGCTACGAGCAGTACTTC. It yields the protein CASSAQGTGGYEQYF.

The V gene is TRBV28, the J gene TRBJ2-7, with 8 bases matching TRBD1. Germline loops: CDR1 MDHEN, CDR2 SYDVKM. J was trimmed by 6 bases and V by 7 bases; bases with no gene match: 8. CDR3 length: 13 amino acids. In DNA, the CDR3 is TGTGCCAGCAAAGGGACAGGCCCCTTCGAGCAGTACTTC. Amino acid sequence: CASKGTGPFEQYF.

The chain has TRBV11-1 and TRBJ2-2, with D possibly being TRBD2 (6 bases). Trimming stripped 5 bases from V and 1 base from J, with 11 bases between. The CDR3 spans 15 residues. Germline-derived CDR1 and CDR2 are SGHAT and FQDESV (reference sequence). The CDR3 reads CASSRSSGNTGELFF. CDR3 in DNA: TGTGCCAGCAGCAGAAGTAGCGGGAACACCGGGGAGCTGTTTTTT.

The gene calls are TRBV5-1 and TRBJ1-1; unclear D gene. Germline loops: CDR1 SGHRS, CDR2 YFSETQ. The V and J ends lost 4 bases and 6 bases respectively, with 16 bases between them. This CDR3 comprises 14 residues. CDR3 protein: CASSPQDAVPEAFF. The CDR3 bases are TGCGCCAGCAGCCCTCAGGACGCGGTGCCTGAAGCTTTCTTT.

This chain links TRBV6-6 with TRBJ2-7, with D uncertain. Trimming stripped 0 bases from V and 6 bases from J, with 9 bases between. The CDR3 has 13 residues. Germline CDR1 and CDR2: MNHNY and SVGAGI (reference sequence). CDR3 sequence (DNA): TGTGCCAGCAGTTACTCGAATCCGCCCGAGCAGTACTTC. The encoded protein is CASSYSNPPEQYF.

V is TRBV15 and J is TRBJ2-1; D may match TRBD1 or TRBD2 (5 bases each). The CDR3 has 16 residues. Germline assignment: CDR1 LNHNV and CDR2 YYDKDF (reference sequence). The V end lost 1 base, the J end lost 0 bases, and 10 bases lay between the germline ends. The CDR3 loop reads CATSRGGTDSYNEQFF. The CDR3 nucleotides read TGTGCCACCAGCAGAGGGGGGACGGACTCCTACAATGAGCAGTTCTTC.

The J gene is TRBJ1-3, the V gene TRBV6-5, with D perhaps TRBD1 (5 bases). Germline CDR1 reads MNHEY; CDR2 reads SVGAGI. The CDR3 length is 16 residues. Between the trimmed V and J ends, which lost 1 base and 9 bases, there was a span of 19 bases. CDR3 residues: CASSYLASGLSGTIYF. The CDR3 DNA reads as TGTGCCAGCAGTTACTTGGCGTCAGGGTTAAGCGGCACCATATATTTT.